What follows are 27 T cell receptor beta chains derived from one specimen sequenced in a study of CD8+ T cells in alopecia areata. Obtained from alopecia areata patients were lesional scalp punch biopsies along with peripheral blood. Extracted RNA was reverse transcribed, and the resulting cDNA served as sequencing template. Here immunoSEQ multiplex PCR was the method, and the copy in TCRdb shows in-frame clones only, minus some. The sample lists more than 11,000 clones, about 60% occurring once. The specimen was skin, collected at week 0. Receptors originate from a human donor with alopecia areata.

The CDR3 DNA reads as TGTGCCATCTTAGAAAACAGGGACTACACTGAAGCTTTCTTT. Its protein product is CAILENRDYTEAFF. The chain links TRBV10-3 to TRBJ1-1; tentative D call: TRBD1 (6 bases). Germline V gene sequence: CDR1 ENHRY, CDR2 SYGVKD. Deletions cut 8 bases from V and 3 bases from J, with 16 bases between. The CDR3 covers 14 residues.

This chain uses TRBV29-1 with TRBJ2-7; possible D gene TRBD1, 5 bases. This CDR3 is built from 15 residues. Germline CDR1 and CDR2: SQVTM and ANQGSEA. With 6 bases removed from V and 5 bases from J, the gap between germline ends came to 23 bases. The CDR3 loop reads CSVALGRLSGHEQYF. The CDR3 DNA is TGCAGCGTAGCTCTGGGGCGGCTCAGTGGCCACGAGCAGTACTTC.

This sequence joins TRBV11-2 and TRBJ1-5, with 10 nucleotides matching TRBD1. The germline V gene encodes CDR1 SGHAT and CDR2 FQNNGV. The CDR3 length is 18 residues. V was pared by 5 bases and J by 0 bases, with 10 bases of the junction left unmatched. The CDR3 sequence is CASSKGQGMFFSNQPQHF. The CDR3 nucleotides are TGTGCCAGCAGCAAGGGACAGGGGATGTTCTTTAGCAATCAGCCCCAGCATTTT.

By share of the sample, this clone is medium-sized. The gene calls are TRBV4-1 and TRBJ1-2; D call uncertain. With 4 bases removed from V and 4 bases from J, the gap between germline ends came to 13 bases. The CDR3 runs to 14 residues. Germline CDR1 reads MGHRA; CDR2 reads YSYEKL. The CDR3 loop is CASSPNPLPYGYTF. Written as DNA, the CDR3 is TGCGCCAGCAGCCCAAATCCCCTTCCCTATGGCTACACCTTC.

CDR3 DNA sequence: TGCGCCAGCAGCCTTAATCACCCTAAGCTCCTCTCCTATAATTCACCCCTCCACTTT. It specifies CASSLNHPKLLSYNSPLHF. The gene calls are TRBV4-1 and TRBJ1-6; D is unclear. The V end was cut by 4 bases, the J end by 0 bases, with 19 bases between. The germline V gene has CDR1 MGHRA and CDR2 YSYEKL. The CDR3 has 19 residues.

The chain uses TRBV29-1 and TRBJ2-7; the D gene is possibly TRBD2 (6 bases). This CDR3 region has 14 residues. V was trimmed by 3 bases and J by 5 bases, leaving 17 bases between them. The germline V gene encodes CDR1 SQVTM and CDR2 ANQGSEA. The CDR3 is CSVDLPGTFHEQYF. The CDR3 coding sequence is TGCAGCGTTGACCTTCCAGGGACTTTCCACGAGCAGTACTTC.

V usage is TRBV6-1 and J usage is TRBJ1-1, with 8 bases matching TRBD1. The ends lost 6 bases at V and 7 bases at J; junction bases unmatched: 13. This CDR3 is 15 amino acids long. Germline CDR1 and CDR2: MNHNS and SASEGT. The CDR3 is CASRLLTGGGGEAFF. CDR3 sequence (DNA): TGTGCCAGCAGACTCCTCACAGGGGGAGGCGGTGAAGCTTTCTTT.

V is TRBV6-6 and J is TRBJ2-5; TRBD1 agrees at 7 bases. The DNA end lines up better with TRBJ2-7; the J call may be wrong. In germline, CDR1 is MNHNY, CDR2 SVGAGI (reference sequence). The CDR3 loop spans 16 amino acids. The chain's CDR3 is CASQSVQGPRWYEQYF. The DNA of the CDR3 is TGTGCCAGCCAGAGCGTACAGGGGCCCAGATGGTACGAGCAGTACTTC.

The J gene is TRBJ1-2, the V gene TRBV7-9; D uncertain. Trimming shortened V by 1 base and J by 4 bases, and 16 bases separated the two germline ends. CDR3 length equals 16 residues. Germline CDR1 and CDR2: SEHNR and FQNEAQ (reference sequence). This chain's CDR3 is CASSLGPPPALYGYTF. As DNA, the CDR3 is TGTGCCAGCAGCTTAGGCCCGCCCCCGGCCCTCTATGGCTACACCTTC.

The chain combines TRBV10-3 with TRBJ1-1; possible D gene TRBD1, 5 bases. With 6 bases removed from V and 5 bases from J, the gap between germline ends came to 13 bases. The CDR3 loop spans 13 amino acids. CDR1 is ENHRY, CDR2 SYGVKD, per germline. The DNA for the CDR3 is TGTGCCATCAGACCGCCGGGGGGGACTGAAGCTTTCTTT. Protein sequence: CAIRPPGGTEAFF.

The J gene is TRBJ1-5, the V gene TRBV30; 7 bases are shared with TRBD1. The CDR3 is made up of 14 amino acids. The ends lost 3 bases at V and 3 bases at J; junction bases unmatched: 5. Germline CDR1 is GTSNPN and CDR2 is SVGIG (reference sequence). The CDR3 sequence: CAWSEGQSNQPQHF. The CDR3 nucleotides are TGTGCCTGGAGCGAGGGACAGTCCAATCAGCCCCAGCATTTT.

The V gene is TRBV5-1, the J gene TRBJ2-2; 9 bases match TRBD1. The CDR3 is 15 residues long. CDR1 is SGHRS and CDR2 is YFSETQ in the germline V gene. The J segment lost 2 bases and the V segment lost 7 bases, leaving 6 bases of the junction unmatched. The CDR3 here is CASGITGGNTGELFF. The CDR3 region has the DNA TGCGCCAGCGGGATAACAGGGGGCAACACCGGGGAGCTGTTTTTT. Variable domain in full (rest from reference TRBV5-1 and TRBJ2-2): KAGVTQTPRYLIKTRGQQVTLSCSPISGHRSVSWYQQTPGQGLQFLFEYFSETQRNKGNFPGRFSGRQFSNSRSEMNVSTLELGDSALYLCASGITGGNTGELFFGEGSRLTVL.

This clone was seen more than once but under ten times. V and J are TRBV27 and TRBJ2-3; 7 bases are shared with TRBD1. V shed 9 bases and J 1 base; nucleotides not matched to a gene: 13. From germline, CDR1 is MNHEY and CDR2 SMNVEV (reference sequence). The CDR3 is 16 amino acids. The CDR3 DNA reads TGTGCCAGTACAGGGGACCCACGACTGGGCACAGATACGCAGTATTTT. Translating gives CASTGDPRLGTDTQYF.

The genes are TRBV7-6 and TRBJ2-7; 9 nucleotides align to TRBD1. CDR3 length equals 15 residues. Germline V CDR1 and CDR2: SGHVS, FNYEAQ. Trimming at V came to 3 bases and at J to 5 bases, leaving 8 bases not matched to a gene. The CDR3 region is CASSFVGTGNHEQYF. The DNA of the CDR3 is TGTGCCAGCAGCTTCGTAGGGACAGGGAACCACGAGCAGTACTTC.

The sample holds a few counts of this clone. The V call is TRBV6-5, the J call TRBJ2-3; D not resolved. The CDR3 consists of 11 residues. Germline values: CDR1 MNHEY, CDR2 SVGAGI. The V and J ends lost 6 bases and 6 bases respectively, with 7 bases between them. The CDR3 loop reads CASRQLDTQYF. Written as DNA, the CDR3 is TGTGCCAGCAGGCAGCTTGATACGCAGTATTTT.

This clone was seen a handful of times. The J gene is TRBJ2-7, the V gene TRBV4-2; 7 bases are shared with TRBD1. The CDR3 sequence is 17 residues long. The germline CDR1 and CDR2 sequences are LGHNA and YNFKEQ. V gave up 0 bases and J gave up 2 bases; unmatched junction bases: 10. In nucleotides, the CDR3 is TGTGCCAGCAGCCAAGACCCCAGGACAGGTGGCACCTACGAGCAGTACTTC. Translation gives CASSQDPRTGGTYEQYF.

This clone was detected a few times. The rearrangement links TRBV6-5 to TRBJ1-2; D not resolved. Trimming cost V 8 bases and J 0 bases, with 10 bases left between them. The CDR3 runs to 13 residues. CDR1 is MNHEY and CDR2 is SVGAGI in the germline V gene. Written as DNA, the CDR3 is TGTGCCAGCTCGGAGGTACCTAACTATGGCTACACCTTC. It yields the protein CASSEVPNYGYTF.

The chain has TRBV28 and TRBJ1-1; D remains unclear. Germline V gene sequence: CDR1 MDHEN, CDR2 SYDVKM. The CDR3 has 14 amino acids. The V and J ends lost 3 bases and 3 bases respectively, with 11 bases between them. CDR3 amino acids: CASSFSYIDTEAFF. The CDR3 DNA reads as TGTGCCAGCAGTTTTTCCTACATAGACACTGAAGCTTTCTTT.

The sample holds one count of this clone. The rearrangement uses TRBV15 and TRBJ1-2; no clear D. V lost 0 bases to trimming and J lost 1 base, with 9 bases between them. This CDR3 is 15 amino acids long. Germline CDR1 is LNHNV and CDR2 is YYDKDF (reference sequence). The CDR3 sequence is CATSRERGINYGYTF. The CDR3 nucleotides read TGTGCCACCAGCAGAGAGAGAGGAATTAACTATGGCTACACCTTC.

This rearrangement joins TRBV6-1 to TRBJ2-3; D is ambiguous. With 5 bases removed from V and 6 bases from J, the gap between germline ends came to 12 bases. Germline assignment: CDR1 MNHNS and CDR2 SASEGT. The CDR3 loop spans 13 amino acids. The CDR3, as DNA: TGTGCCAGCAGTTCCCACCTCATGGATACGCAGTATTTT. This codes for CASSSHLMDTQYF.

The chain is built from TRBV7-9 and TRBJ1-1; D uncertain. The germline V and J ends were trimmed by 1 base and 6 bases, with 9 bases remaining between them. Per the germline V gene, CDR1 is SEHNR and CDR2 is FQNEAQ (reference sequence). The CDR3 is 13 residues long. The CDR3 DNA reads TGTGCCAGCAGCTTAGGAGGGATAGCTGAAGCTTTCTTT. Translating gives CASSLGGIAEAFF.

The chain couples TRBV5-1 to TRBJ2-7, with D hard to call. Germline V CDR1 and CDR2: SGHRS, YFSETQ. The CDR3 extends over 17 amino acids. Trimming took 3 bases from V and 3 from J, leaving 22 bases between them. The CDR3 sequence is CASSSVPSQNFNYEQYF. Here the CDR3 DNA reads TGCGCCAGCAGCTCCGTACCCTCGCAGAACTTTAACTACGAGCAGTACTTC.

This chain uses TRBV23-1 with TRBJ1-4; tentatively, D is TRBD1 (5 bases). TRBV23-1 is given ORF status, its function remaining uncertain. This CDR3 contains 17 residues. Trimming shortened V by 6 bases and J by 2 bases, and 19 bases separated the two germline ends. For the CDR3, the DNA is TGCGCCAGCAGGACCTCCAACCCAGGGTCGACTAATGAAAAACTGTTTTTT. Encoded protein: CASRTSNPGSTNEKLFF.

The chain combines TRBV19 with TRBJ2-7; a weak D match, TRBD2 (6 bases). V lost 9 bases and J lost 4, with 16 bases in between. The CDR3 is 13 amino acids. The germline V gene has CDR1 LNHDA and CDR2 SQIVND (reference sequence). CDR3 in DNA: TGTGCCAGCACCCCCCGTCGGGGGTACGAGCAGTACTTC. Translated, it gives CASTPRRGYEQYF.

The chain uses TRBV10-3 and TRBJ2-2; D is uncertain. Germline V gene data show CDR1 as ENHRY and CDR2 as SYGVKD. Trimming took off 8 bases at V and 4 bases at J, with 11 bases between the two ends. This CDR3 spans 13 amino acids. The CDR3 DNA follows: TGTGCCATCCCGTCCCCCTCCACCGGGGAGCTGTTTTTT. It yields the protein CAIPSPSTGELFF.

This chain uses TRBV18 with TRBJ1-1; 10 bases are shared with TRBD1. This CDR3 has 16 residues. Unmatched junction bases numbered 5, after V lost 0 bases and J lost 4 bases. In germline, CDR1 is KGHSH, CDR2 LQKENI. This chain's CDR3 is CASSPPRGQGGTEAFF. CDR3 bases: TGTGCCAGCTCACCACCGCGAGGACAGGGGGGCACTGAAGCTTTCTTT.

This clone was found a few times. The V and J genes are TRBV7-2 and TRBJ1-2, with D unclear. The V end was cut by 1 base, the J end by 1 base, with 10 bases between. The CDR3 covers 15 residues. Per the germline V gene, CDR1 is SGHTA and CDR2 is FQGNSA. CDR3 bases: TGTGCCAGCAGCTTAGGACGGAAAAATAACTATGGCTACACCTTC. Translating it yields CASSLGRKNNYGYTF.